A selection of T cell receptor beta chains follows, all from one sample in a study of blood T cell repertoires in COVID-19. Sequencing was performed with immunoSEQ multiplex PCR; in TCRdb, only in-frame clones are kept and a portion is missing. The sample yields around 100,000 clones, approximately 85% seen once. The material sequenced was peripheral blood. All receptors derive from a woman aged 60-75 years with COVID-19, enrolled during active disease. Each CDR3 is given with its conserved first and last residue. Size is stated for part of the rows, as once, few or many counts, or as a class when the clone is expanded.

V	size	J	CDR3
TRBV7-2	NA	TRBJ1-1	CASSLGQGSTEAFF
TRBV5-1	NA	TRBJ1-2	CARIQGFNGYTF
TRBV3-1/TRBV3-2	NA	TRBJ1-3	CASSQDRGNTIYF
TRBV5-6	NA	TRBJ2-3	CASSLPGGSTDTQYF
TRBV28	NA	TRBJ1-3	CASSLFTGQPSGNTIYF
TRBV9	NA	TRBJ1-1	CASSFTGDMNTEAFF
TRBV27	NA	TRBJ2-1	CASSRLAAADPGEQFF
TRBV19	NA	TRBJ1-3	CASRAGSGSGNTIYF
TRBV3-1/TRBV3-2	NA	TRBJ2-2	CASNPGTGQWPTGELFF
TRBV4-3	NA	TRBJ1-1	CASSQDLGDYTEAFF
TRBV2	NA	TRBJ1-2	CASSEWGVTNYGYTF
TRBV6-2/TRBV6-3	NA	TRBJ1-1	CASSPSPAIEAFF
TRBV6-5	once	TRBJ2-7	CASRDSGVHEQYF
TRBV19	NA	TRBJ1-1	CASTSSTGGTEAFF
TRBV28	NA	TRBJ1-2	CAGGGRRGNYGYTF
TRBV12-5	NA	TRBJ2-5	CACVLGGTVGEQETQYF